Sequencing of this TCR beta chain was carried out in a study of shared clonotypes between healthy human individuals (dated by TCRdb to 2018 to 2021). As for the study more broadly: A few men and two women, aged 18 to 49 years, made up the cohort. For each donor, three plates each were used for CD4 naive and CD4 memory, two plates were used for CD8 naive, and one plate was used for CD8 memory. To estimate repertoire size and how much clonotype sharing occurs between individuals, the study deeply sequenced the blood TCR repertoires of several healthy adults. Different laboratories and diverse techniques were used to prepare libraries and sequence TCR repertoires, to increase sequencing depth and limit assay-specific biases. Leukapheresis yielded between about 0.94 and 9 billion PBMCs per donor.

What the study reported, not specific to this receptor: Larger estimated clonotype richness was generally found for naive subsets than for memory subsets. Sampling was restricted to blood, and TCR repertoires in tissues likely differ from the TCR repertoires found in blood. Compared with non-shared clonotypes, the clonotypes found in all four sorted-subset donors had higher generation probabilities. Pairwise subsampling led to the expectation that sequencing depth would affect the degree of clonotype sharing among donors. Incomplete sequencing was indicated by rarefaction of sorted-subset datasets, despite the large sequencing depth. The small number of donors limited the genetic and exposure-history diversity represented. Across four donors, around 5% of naive CD4, roughly 3.4% of naive CD8, about 2.3% of memory CD4, and about 0.44% of memory CD8 clonotypes were shared.

CDR1 is given as GTSNPN and CDR2 as SVGIG, both from the germline V gene (reference sequence). The CDR3 numbers 12 residues from cysteine through phenylalanine. Just CDR3 DNA is preserved here, 36 bases in frame from base 1. The trim is 3 bases for V and 7 bases for J, with a gap of 12 bases between the germline ends. TCR CDR3 regions were amplified from genomic DNA by multiplex PCR using the deep immunoSEQ assay. For each cell subset, the extracted genomic DNA was distributed evenly across all wells of several immunoSEQ 96-well plates, and each plate served as one replicate. Each replicate PCR for sorted subsets received roughly 200 ng genomic DNA, equal to roughly 29,000 T cell genomes. Purified libraries were quantified with a Qubit 3.0 fluorometer, sized on a Bioanalyzer 2100, and re-quantified with the KAPA Library Quantification kit. Every immunoSEQ 96-well plate was sequenced on a dedicated single-read 150-cycle Illumina NextSeq 550 flow cell. Concerning the study's data processing: Because the immunoSEQ output included only junctional sequences and no quality scores, the filtering could not be the same as the filtering used for full-length reads. Sequences were annotated with PyIR, a Python wrapper for IgBLAST v1.9, and V/J genes and CDR3 were assigned using IMGT germline references. Reads were filtered out if the reads had weak V/J assignments (E-value above 1e-6), no CDR3, stop codons, out-of-frame junctions, or ambiguous translated residues. V3J clonotypes were defined as sequences sharing an identical inferred V gene, J gene, and CDR3 amino acid sequence. To compute the percentage overlap between repertoires, the number of shared unique clonotypes was divided by the size of the smaller repertoire. Richness of each repertoire was evaluated using RTK rarefaction, the Chao1 estimator, and Recon v2.1 estimates of unobserved clonotypes. Generation probabilities were computed with OLGA for all TCRbeta clonotypes obtained by the gDNA method from several donors. TCRdb limited this immuneACCESS table to in-frame rearrangements with V and J called. A share of clones is missing; checked studies link under half to unresolved V genes, and the rest is unexplained. Clonal size and the V and J genes are those of that table, whereas D and trimming came from the DNA. Present in this sample are around 1.4 million clones, 98% of which were seen just once. Clones ranked in the top ten supply about 0.4% of the sample.

Details on this clone: What antigen it recognizes has not been identified. No base quality information exists; no much larger clone differs at one position.

The donors were healthy, HIV-negative adults who had no recently reported acute infections or vaccinations. Every donor was a Caucasian adult residing in Nashville, Tennessee, USA. Magnetic negative selection was used to enrich CD4+ T cells, after which naive cells were positively selected on CD45RA and the negative fraction became the memory subset. Blood was obtained by leukapheresis, after which PBMCs were separated by Ficoll-Histopaque density gradient centrifugation and cryopreserved in liquid nitrogen vapor phase. Analytical flow cytometry was used to check the purity and quantity of each magnetically sorted T cell population. From each sorted fraction, genomic DNA was isolated and quantified by UV absorbance on a Nanodrop 2000c.

The receptor was isolated from a man aged 25 to 40 in good health. The receptor chain draws on TRBV30 and TRBJ1-2; perhaps TRBD1 is the D gene, with 5 bases matching. Sequenced input: naive CD4+ T cells sorted from blood. The sample's cell subset or site label is to be understood as: CD45RA+ positively selected. The CDR3 loop reads CAWRSGGGGYTF. The nucleotide sequence reads as follows: TGTGCCTGGAGGTCGGGGGGTGGTGGCTACACCTTC.